This T cell receptor (beta chain) was sequenced during a study of a mutant IDH1 vaccine in newly diagnosed glioma. Study information: Patients had eight vaccinations, in weeks 1, 3, 5, 7, 11, 15, 19 and 23. Pretreatment consisted of radiotherapy, temozolomide, or both, with most receiving both. Once 4-6 weeks had passed after radiotherapy alone, vaccination started, or it started with temozolomide cycles.

A note on this clone: Its antigen remains unknown.

The V gene lost 4 bases and the J gene lost 9 bases, with 22 bases spanning the gap. The CDR3 contains 17 residues. CDR1 is SGHTA and CDR2 is FQGNSA in the germline V gene. Time point specified: week 5, during vaccination. Each dose of the vaccine consisted of 300 ug of mutant IDH1 20-mer peptide, with topical imiquimod. The table came from immunoSEQ multiplex PCR; TCRdb's copy has only in-frame clones and leaves some out. The sample shows approximately 35,000 clones, about three fifths of them seen only once. J is TRBJ1-6 and V is TRBV7-2; tentative D call: TRBD1 (6 bases). The receptor's source is a woman aged 18-29 years with glioma. This specimen was PBMCs, taken from a glioma patient whose treatment included an IDH1 peptide vaccine. CDR3 DNA: TGTGCCAGCAGCTCAGTCGGAGGGGGGAGTTCGATTTCACCCCTCCACTTT. The encoded protein is CASSSVGGGSSISPLHF.